The present T cell receptor (beta chain) was sequenced within a study of cytotoxic CD8 clonotypes in ibrutinib-treated CLL. Study results and caveats: Public clonotypes were seen rarely and were contracted or stable on treatment.

TCRdb's copy holds only in-frame clones and misses some; the assay was immunoSEQ multiplex PCR. The sample records 150,000 to 250,000 clones, around 70% being singletons. With respect to this clone: Its target is unknown.

Looked up from germline, CDR1 is KGHSH and CDR2 is LQKENI. The CDR3 consists of 14 residues. Unmatched junction bases numbered 4, after V lost 3 bases and J lost 4 bases. This clonotype originated in a human donor with chronic lymphocytic leukemia. Sequenced here: PBMCs, sampled after 24 months of ibrutinib treatment. The chain couples TRBV18 to TRBJ2-5, with 8 bases identical to TRBD2. CDR3 sequence reads: CASSPAGGLETQYF. The CDR3 DNA sequence: TGTGCCAGCTCACCGGCGGGAGGCTTAGAGACCCAGTACTTC.